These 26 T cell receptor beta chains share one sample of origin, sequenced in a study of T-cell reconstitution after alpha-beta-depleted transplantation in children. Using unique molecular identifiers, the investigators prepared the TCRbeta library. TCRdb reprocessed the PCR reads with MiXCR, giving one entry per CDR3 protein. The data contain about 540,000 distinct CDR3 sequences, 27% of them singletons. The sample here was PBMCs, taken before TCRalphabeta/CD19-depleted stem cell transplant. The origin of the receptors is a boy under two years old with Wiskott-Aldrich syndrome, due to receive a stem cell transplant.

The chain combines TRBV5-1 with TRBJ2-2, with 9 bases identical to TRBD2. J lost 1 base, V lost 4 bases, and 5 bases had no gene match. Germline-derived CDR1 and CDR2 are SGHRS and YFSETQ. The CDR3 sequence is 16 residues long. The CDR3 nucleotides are TGCGCCAGCAGCCATACTAGCGGGCTGAACACCGGGGAGCTGTTTTTT. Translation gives CASSHTSGLNTGELFF.

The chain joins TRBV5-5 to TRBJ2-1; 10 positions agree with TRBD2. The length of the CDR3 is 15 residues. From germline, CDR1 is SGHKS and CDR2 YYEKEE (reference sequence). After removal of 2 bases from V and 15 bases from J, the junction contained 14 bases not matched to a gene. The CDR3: CASSLGLAGAKPWFF. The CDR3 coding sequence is TGTGCCAGCAGCTTAGGGCTAGCGGGAGCGAAACCTTGGTTCTTC.

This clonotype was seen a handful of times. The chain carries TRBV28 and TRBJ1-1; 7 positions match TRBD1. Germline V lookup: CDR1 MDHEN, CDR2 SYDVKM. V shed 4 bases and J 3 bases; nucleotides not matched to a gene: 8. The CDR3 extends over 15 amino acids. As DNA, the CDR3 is TGTGCCAGCAGTTACACAGGGGACTCAGACACTGAAGCTTTCTTT. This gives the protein CASSYTGDSDTEAFF. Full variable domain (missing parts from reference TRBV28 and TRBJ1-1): DVKVTQSSRYLVKRTGEKVFLECVQDMDHENMFWYRQDPGLGLRLIYFSYDVKMKEKGDIPEGYSVSREKKERFSLILESASTNQTSMYLCASSYTGDSDTEAFFGQGTRLTVV.

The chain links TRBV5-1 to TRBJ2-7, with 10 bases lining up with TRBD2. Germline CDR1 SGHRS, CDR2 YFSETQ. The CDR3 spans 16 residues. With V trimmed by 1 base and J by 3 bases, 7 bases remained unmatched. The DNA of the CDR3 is TGCGCCAGCAGCTTGTCCGGGGGACTAGCGCGCTACGAGCAGTACTTC. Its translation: CASSLSGGLARYEQYF.

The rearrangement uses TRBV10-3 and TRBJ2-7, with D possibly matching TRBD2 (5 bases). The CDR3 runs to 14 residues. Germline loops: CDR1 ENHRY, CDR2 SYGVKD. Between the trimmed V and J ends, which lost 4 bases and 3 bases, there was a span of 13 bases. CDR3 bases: TGTGCCATCAGTGGCGGAGCGGCGGGCTACGAGCAGTACTTC. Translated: CAISGGAAGYEQYF.

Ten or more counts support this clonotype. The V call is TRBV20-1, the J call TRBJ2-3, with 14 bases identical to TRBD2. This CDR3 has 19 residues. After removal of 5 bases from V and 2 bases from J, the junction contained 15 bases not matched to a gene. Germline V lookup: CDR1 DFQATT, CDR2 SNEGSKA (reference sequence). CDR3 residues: CSAGGSGLAGEAYTDTQYF. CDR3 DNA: TGCAGTGCTGGGGGGTCGGGACTAGCGGGAGAGGCGTACACAGATACGCAGTATTTT.

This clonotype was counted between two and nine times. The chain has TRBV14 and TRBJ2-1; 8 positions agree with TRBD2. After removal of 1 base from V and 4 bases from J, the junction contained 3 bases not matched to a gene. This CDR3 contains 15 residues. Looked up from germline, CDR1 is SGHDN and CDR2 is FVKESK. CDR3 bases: TGTGCCAGCAGCCAAGCTAGCGGGCCGTACAATGAGCAGTTCTTC. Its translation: CASSQASGPYNEQFF.

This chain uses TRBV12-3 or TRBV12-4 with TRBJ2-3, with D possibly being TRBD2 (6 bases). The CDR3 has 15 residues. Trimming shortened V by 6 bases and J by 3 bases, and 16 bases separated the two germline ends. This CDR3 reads CASRPFVGGTDTQYF. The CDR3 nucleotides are TGTGCCAGCAGACCCTTTGTGGGAGGAACAGATACGCAGTATTTT.

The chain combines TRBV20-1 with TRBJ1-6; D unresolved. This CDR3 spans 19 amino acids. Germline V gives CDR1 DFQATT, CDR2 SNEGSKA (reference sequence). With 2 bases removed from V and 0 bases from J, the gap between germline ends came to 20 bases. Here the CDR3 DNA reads TGCAGTGCTAGATCGGGAACAGTGGAGGGATTCTCCTATAATTCACCCCTCCACTTT. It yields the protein CSARSGTVEGFSYNSPLHF.

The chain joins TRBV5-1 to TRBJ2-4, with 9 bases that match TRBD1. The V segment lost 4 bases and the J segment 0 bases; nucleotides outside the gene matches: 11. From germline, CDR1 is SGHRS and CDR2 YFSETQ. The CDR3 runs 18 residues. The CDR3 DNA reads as TGCGCCAGCAGCCGAACCCAGGACAGGGGTCTAGCCAAAAACATTCAGTACTTC. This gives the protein CASSRTQDRGLAKNIQYF.

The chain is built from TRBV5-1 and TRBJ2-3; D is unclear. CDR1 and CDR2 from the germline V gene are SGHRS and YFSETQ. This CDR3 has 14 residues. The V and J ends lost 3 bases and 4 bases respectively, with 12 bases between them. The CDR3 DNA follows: TGCGCCAGCAGCTCAAATACCATTGCAGATACGCAGTATTTT. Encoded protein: CASSSNTIADTQYF.

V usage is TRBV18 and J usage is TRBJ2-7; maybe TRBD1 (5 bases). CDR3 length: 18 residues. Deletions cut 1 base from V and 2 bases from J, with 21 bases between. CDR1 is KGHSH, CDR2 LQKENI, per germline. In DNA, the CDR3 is TGTGCCAGCTCACCACAGAATAGGCTTGGTGAAGGGGCCTACGAGCAGTACTTC. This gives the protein CASSPQNRLGEGAYEQYF.

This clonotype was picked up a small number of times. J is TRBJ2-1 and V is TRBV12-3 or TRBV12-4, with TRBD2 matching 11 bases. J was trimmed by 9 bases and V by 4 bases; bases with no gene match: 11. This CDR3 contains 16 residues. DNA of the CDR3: TGTGCCAGCAGTTATAGCGGGAGGGCCGGACGGGGTGAGCAGTTCTTC. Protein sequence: CASSYSGRAGRGEQFF.

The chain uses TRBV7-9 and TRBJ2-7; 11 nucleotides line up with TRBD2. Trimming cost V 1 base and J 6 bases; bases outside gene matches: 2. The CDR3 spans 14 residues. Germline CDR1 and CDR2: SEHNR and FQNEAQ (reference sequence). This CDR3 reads CASSLVGTSGEQYF. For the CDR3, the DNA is TGTGCCAGCAGCTTAGTAGGGACTAGCGGCGAGCAGTACTTC.

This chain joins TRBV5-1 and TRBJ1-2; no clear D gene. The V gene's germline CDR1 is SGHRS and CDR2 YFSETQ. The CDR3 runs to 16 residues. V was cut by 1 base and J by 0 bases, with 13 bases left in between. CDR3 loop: CASSLTTTTSNYGYTF. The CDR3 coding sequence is TGCGCCAGCAGCTTGACAACGACGACGTCTAACTATGGCTACACCTTC. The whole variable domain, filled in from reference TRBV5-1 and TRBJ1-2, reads KAGVTQTPRYLIKTRGQQVTLSCSPISGHRSVSWYQQTPGQGLQFLFEYFSETQRNKGNFPGRFSGRQFSNSRSEMNVSTLELGDSALYLCASSLTTTTSNYGYTFGSGTRLTVV.

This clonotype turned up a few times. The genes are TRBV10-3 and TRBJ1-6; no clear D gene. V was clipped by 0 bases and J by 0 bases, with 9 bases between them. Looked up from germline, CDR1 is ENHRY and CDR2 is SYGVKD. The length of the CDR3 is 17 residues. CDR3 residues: CAISESGSSSYNSPLHF. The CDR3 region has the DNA TGTGCCATCAGTGAGTCAGGCAGCAGCTCCTATAATTCACCCCTCCACTTT.

The CDR3 nucleotides are TGTGCCAGCAGTCCTCAAAGCGGGAGGGCCCCAGAGACCCAGTACTTC. It yields the protein CASSPQSGRAPETQYF. The rearrangement joins TRBV12-3 or TRBV12-4 to TRBJ2-5, with TRBD2 matching 10 bases. CDR3 length: 16 amino acids. J was trimmed by 4 bases and V by 5 bases; bases with no gene match: 10.

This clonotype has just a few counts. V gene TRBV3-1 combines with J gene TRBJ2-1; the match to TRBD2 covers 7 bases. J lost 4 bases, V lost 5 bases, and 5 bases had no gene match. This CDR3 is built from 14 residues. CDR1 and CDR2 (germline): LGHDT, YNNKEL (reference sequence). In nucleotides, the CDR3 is TGTGCCAGCAGCAGCGGGGTTGTGTACAATGAGCAGTTCTTC. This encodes CASSSGVVYNEQFF.

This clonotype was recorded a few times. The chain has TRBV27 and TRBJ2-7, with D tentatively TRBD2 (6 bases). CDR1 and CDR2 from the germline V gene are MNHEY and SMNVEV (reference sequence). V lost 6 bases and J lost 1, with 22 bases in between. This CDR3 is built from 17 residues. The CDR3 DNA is TGTGCCAGCAGCCCGATAGCGGTTACCCGTCTTTCCTACGAGCAGTACTTC. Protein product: CASSPIAVTRLSYEQYF.

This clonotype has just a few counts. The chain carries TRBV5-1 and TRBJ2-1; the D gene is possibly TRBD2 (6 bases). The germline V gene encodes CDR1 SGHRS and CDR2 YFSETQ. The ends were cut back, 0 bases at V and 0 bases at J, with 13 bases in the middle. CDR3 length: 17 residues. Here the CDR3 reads CASSLGLALSSYNEQFF. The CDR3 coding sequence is TGCGCCAGCAGCTTGGGTCTAGCGCTCAGCTCCTACAATGAGCAGTTCTTC.

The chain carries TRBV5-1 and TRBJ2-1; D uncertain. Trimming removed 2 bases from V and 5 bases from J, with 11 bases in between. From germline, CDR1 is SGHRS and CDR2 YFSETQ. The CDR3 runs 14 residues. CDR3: CASSFRYWDNEQFF. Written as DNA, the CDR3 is TGCGCCAGCAGCTTCAGATATTGGGACAATGAGCAGTTCTTC.

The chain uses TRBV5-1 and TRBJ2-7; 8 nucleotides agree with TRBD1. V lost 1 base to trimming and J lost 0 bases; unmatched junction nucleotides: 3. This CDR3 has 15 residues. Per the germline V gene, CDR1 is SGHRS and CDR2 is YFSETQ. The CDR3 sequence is CASSLTGQVSYEQYF. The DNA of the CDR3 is TGCGCCAGCAGCTTGACGGGACAGGTCTCCTACGAGCAGTACTTC.

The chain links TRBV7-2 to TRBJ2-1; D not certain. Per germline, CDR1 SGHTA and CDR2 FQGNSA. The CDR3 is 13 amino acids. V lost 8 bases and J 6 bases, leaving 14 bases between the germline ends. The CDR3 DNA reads TGTGCCAGCCTAAAATGGGCTTCCAATGAGCAGTTCTTC. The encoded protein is CASLKWASNEQFF. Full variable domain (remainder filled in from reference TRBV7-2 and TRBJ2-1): GAGVSQSPSNKVTEKGKDVELRCDPISGHTALYWYRQSLGQGLEFLIYFQGNSAPDKSGLPSDRFSAERTGGSVSTLTIQRTQQEDSAVYLCASLKWASNEQFFGPGTRLTVL.

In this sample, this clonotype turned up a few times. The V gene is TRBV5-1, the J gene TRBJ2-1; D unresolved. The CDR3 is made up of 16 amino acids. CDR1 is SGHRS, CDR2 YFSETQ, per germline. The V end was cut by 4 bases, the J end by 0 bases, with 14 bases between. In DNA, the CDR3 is TGCGCCAGCAGCCGGGTGATTGGCAGCTCCTACAATGAGCAGTTCTTC. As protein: CASSRVIGSSYNEQFF. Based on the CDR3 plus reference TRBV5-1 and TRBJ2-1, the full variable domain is KAGVTQTPRYLIKTRGQQVTLSCSPISGHRSVSWYQQTPGQGLQFLFEYFSETQRNKGNFPGRFSGRQFSNSRSEMNVSTLELGDSALYLCASSRVIGSSYNEQFFGPGTRLTVL.

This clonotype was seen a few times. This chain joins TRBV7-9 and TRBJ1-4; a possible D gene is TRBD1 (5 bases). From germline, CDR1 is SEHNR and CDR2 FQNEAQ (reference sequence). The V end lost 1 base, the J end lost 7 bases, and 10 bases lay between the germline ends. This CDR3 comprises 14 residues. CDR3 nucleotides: TGTGCCAGCAGCTTAGGTACAGGACGTGAAAAACTGTTTTTT. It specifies CASSLGTGREKLFF.

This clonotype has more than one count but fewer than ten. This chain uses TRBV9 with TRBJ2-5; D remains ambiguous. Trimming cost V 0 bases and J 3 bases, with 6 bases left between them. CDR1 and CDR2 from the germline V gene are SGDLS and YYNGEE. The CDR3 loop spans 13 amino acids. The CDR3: CASSVDVEETQYF. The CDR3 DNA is TGTGCCAGCAGCGTAGACGTGGAAGAGACCCAGTACTTC.